This T cell receptor (beta chain) comes out of a study of T cell responses to AZD1222 COVID-19 vaccine. Study-wide points: At study baseline, merely roughly 6 AZD1222 recipients were seropositive. Increased Spike-specific TCR breadth and depth were observed after two AZD1222 doses.

Looked up from germline, CDR1 is ENHRY and CDR2 is SYGVKD. There are 13 residues in the CDR3. Trimming left V 5 bases short and J 7 bases short, with 12 bases between. Here immunoSEQ multiplex PCR was the method, and the copy in TCRdb shows in-frame clones only, minus some. Here the sample spans approximately 150,000 clones, roughly 92% being singletons. Turning to this clone: Its antigen is still unknown.

This material consisted of peripheral blood, taken on day 0 of AZD1222 vaccination. The TCR was taken from an adult in good health. The chain is built from TRBV10-3 and TRBJ2-1; D gene ambiguous. CDR3 amino acids: CAISREKTNEQFF. In DNA form, the CDR3 reads TGTGCCATCAGTAGGGAAAAGACGAATGAGCAGTTCTTC.